The rows below give T cell receptor beta chains drawn from one sample of a study of vaccination effects on CD4 cells after COVID-19. The antigens for these receptors are not known. Assay: immunoSEQ multiplex PCR; the TCRdb copy retains only in-frame clones and omits some. In the table there are approximately 87,000 clones, approximately 81% of which are singletons. Source: CD4+ T cells from PBMCs cultured with HCoV-229E spike peptides, taken before COVID-19 vaccination. These receptors all come from a human donor who received a COVID-19 vaccine. CDR3s include the opening cysteine and the closing phenylalanine or tryptophan. The D gene is left open where the match is weak. Rows give clone size only sometimes, using once, few, many, or a class for an expanded clone.

J gene,V gene,clone size,D gene,CDR3 protein,CDR3 DNA
TRBJ1-6,TRBV5-1,-,TRBD1,CASSSQGGDNSPLHF,TGCGCCAGCAGTTCTCAGGGGGGGGACAATTCACCCCTCCACTTT
TRBJ1-5,TRBV6-5,once,TRBD1,CASSTGQGKTQPQHF,TGTGCCAGCAGTACGGGACAGGGTAAAACACAGCCCCAGCATTTT
TRBJ2-3,TRBV5-1,-,TRBD2,CASSLVGSGVTTDTQYF,TGCGCCAGCAGCTTGGTTGGTAGCGGGGTTACCACAGATACGCAGTATTTT
TRBJ1-1,TRBV6-1,few,-,CASSEYWGEAFF,TGTGCCAGCAGTGAATACTGGGGTGAAGCTTTCTTT
TRBJ1-2,TRBV5-4,few,-,CASSAGGRGKSNYGYTF,TGTGCCAGCAGCGCAGGCGGACGGGGGAAGAGTAACTATGGCTACACCTTC
TRBJ2-6,TRBV24-1,-,-,CATSDLRWGANVLTF,TGTGCCACCAGTGATCTCCGTTGGGGGGCCAACGTCCTGACTTTC
TRBJ1-4,TRBV12-5,few,-,CASGLGTGRGEKLFF,TGTGCTAGTGGTTTGGGCACAGGGAGAGGGGAAAAACTGTTTTTT
TRBJ1-6,TRBV7-3,-,-,CASSLRRTDLDSPLHF,TGTGCCAGCAGCTTAAGGCGGACCGACCTAGATTCACCCCTCCACTTT
TRBJ2-3,TRBV18,-,TRBD1,CASSPRTGGTDTQYF,TGTGCCAGCTCACCAAGGACAGGGGGGACAGATACGCAGTATTTT
TRBJ2-1,TRBV4-1,-,TRBD1,CASSDRTGGVYNEQFF,TGCGCCAGCAGCGACCGGACAGGGGGCGTCTACAATGAGCAGTTCTTC
TRBJ1-1,TRBV19,-,-,CASRWQVNTEAFF,TGTGCCAGTAGATGGCAAGTGAACACTGAAGCTTTCTTT
TRBJ2-3,TRBV7-2,-,TRBD2,CASSPDGGGAPVTQYF,TGTGCCAGCAGCCCCGATGGCGGGGGGGCCCCTGTTACGCAGTATTTT
TRBJ2-3,TRBV24-1,-,-,CATSPSPAEDTQYF,TGTGCCACCAGTCCATCCCCCGCCGAGGATACGCAGTATTTT
TRBJ2-1,TRBV29-1,-,TRBD2,CSARTSGGSSYNEQFF,TGCAGCGCCAGGACTAGCGGGGGCAGCTCCTACAATGAGCAGTTCTTC
TRBJ1-6,TRBV28,-,-,CASRPATSYNSPLHF,TGTGCCAGCAGACCTGCCACCTCCTATAATTCACCCCTCCACTTT
TRBJ1-2,TRBV2,few,TRBD1,CASSEARGRRGYTF,TGTGCCAGCAGTGAAGCGAGGGGGCGCCGGGGCTACACCTTC
TRBJ1-4,TRBV7-2,-,-,CASSLTLGGGEKLFF,TGTGCCAGCAGCTTAACCCTCGGCGGTGGGGAAAAACTGTTTTTT
TRBJ2-5,TRBV6-5,-,-,CASSSGTAQETQYF,TGTGCCAGCAGTTCCGGGACGGCGCAAGAGACCCAGTACTTC
TRBJ1-3,TRBV6-6,-,-,CASSRFQGNYPGNTIYF,TGTGCCAGCAGTCGATTCCAGGGGAATTATCCTGGAAACACCATATATTTT
TRBJ1-6,TRBV27,few,TRBD1,CASSLNRGGSPLHF,TGTGCCAGCAGTTTAAACAGGGGAGGGTCACCCCTCCACTTT
TRBJ1-1,TRBV20-1,-,-,CSASQVNTEAFF,TGCAGTGCTAGTCAGGTGAACACTGAAGCTTTCTTT
TRBJ1-2,TRBV2,-,-,CASSEVGGHINGYTF,TGTGCCAGCAGTGAAGTGGGGGGGCACATTAATGGCTACACCTTC
TRBJ2-3,TRBV12-3/TRBV12-4,-,-,CASSFRIDTQYF,TGTGCCAGCAGTTTTCGTATTGATACGCAGTATTTT
TRBJ2-1,TRBV24-1,-,TRBD2,CATSDLISGGMDEQFF,TGTGCCACCAGTGATTTGATAAGCGGGGGCATGGATGAGCAGTTCTTC
TRBJ1-5,TRBV19,-,TRBD1,CASSRRIQGAGQPQHF,TGTGCCAGTAGTCGAAGAATACAGGGGGCTGGTCAGCCCCAGCATTTT
TRBJ1-5,TRBV28,few,-,CASSPRGTGAYQPQHF,TGTGCCAGCAGTCCAAGAGGGACTGGGGCCTATCAGCCCCAGCATTTT
TRBJ1-6,TRBV5-1,few,-,CASSLGSGEGPLHF,TGCGCCAGCAGCTTGGGATCAGGAGAAGGCCCCCTCCACTTT
TRBJ2-2,TRBV7-2,few,TRBD2,CASSLQRGGNGELFF,TGTGCCAGCAGCTTACAGCGGGGAGGCAACGGGGAGCTGTTTTTT
TRBJ1-1,TRBV7-3,-,-,CASSLTWNTEAFF,TGTGCCAGCAGCTTAACTTGGAACACTGAAGCTTTCTTT
TRBJ1-6,TRBV7-2,-,-,CASSLDRVQFTLHF,TGTGCCAGCAGCTTAGACAGGGTTCAATTCACCCTCCACTTT
TRBJ1-4,TRBV28,-,TRBD1,CASSLRGQGRPGEKLFF,TGTGCCAGCAGTTTAAGGGGACAGGGGCGCCCGGGGGAAAAACTGTTTTTT
TRBJ1-4,TRBV6-5,once,-,CASSRNPGVREKLFF,TGTGCCAGCAGTCGTAACCCGGGGGTTCGGGAAAAACTGTTTTTT
TRBJ2-3,TRBV24-1,-,TRBD1,CATSDYRGMTDTQYF,TGTGCCACCAGTGATTACAGGGGGATGACAGATACGCAGTATTTT
TRBJ2-1,TRBV27,-,-,CASSLSGVLIYNEQFF,TGTGCCAGCAGTTTATCGGGGGTCCTAATCTACAATGAGCAGTTCTTC
TRBJ2-5,TRBV7-3,-,-,CASSLGQGKETQYF,TGTGCCAGCAGCTTAGGGCAGGGAAAAGAGACCCAGTACTTC
TRBJ1-5,TRBV19,-,-,CASSIEGLSNQPQHF,TGTGCCAGTAGTATAGAGGGGCTAAGCAATCAGCCCCAGCATTTT
TRBJ1-4,TRBV18,-,TRBD1,CASSPRQGWEKLFF,TGTGCCAGCTCACCGAGACAGGGGTGGGAAAAACTGTTTTTT
TRBJ1-6,TRBV2,few,-,CASSHSNSPLHF,TGTGCCAGCTCTCACAGTAATTCACCCCTCCACTTT
TRBJ2-2,TRBV4-3,-,TRBD2,CASSQAASGGPGTGELFF,TGCGCCAGCAGCCAAGCTGCTAGCGGGGGCCCTGGCACCGGGGAGCTGTTTTTT
TRBJ2-1,TRBV24-1,-,TRBD2,CATRASGVNEQFF,TGTGCCACCAGGGCTAGCGGCGTCAATGAGCAGTTCTTC
TRBJ2-3,TRBV14,-,-,CASSQVGAVSTDTQYF,TGTGCCAGCAGCCAAGTCGGGGCGGTGAGCACAGATACGCAGTATTTT
TRBJ2-3,TRBV2,once,-,CASSFTSGIDTQYF,TGTGCCAGCAGTTTCACTAGTGGGATAGATACGCAGTATTTT
TRBJ2-3,TRBV4-1,once,-,CASSQVQGEIWRDTQYF,TGCGCCAGCAGCCAGGTCCAGGGTGAGATATGGCGAGATACGCAGTATTTT
TRBJ2-3,TRBV5-1,-,TRBD2,CASSFLTSGGHDTQYF,TGCGCCAGCAGCTTCCTGACTAGCGGGGGTCATGATACGCAGTATTTT
TRBJ2-4,TRBV2,-,-,CASSERNIQYF,TGTGCCAGCAGTGAGAGAAACATTCAGTACTTC
TRBJ2-3,TRBV28,-,TRBD2,CASSSIAGGPHSTDTQYF,TGTGCCAGCAGTTCAATAGCGGGGGGGCCCCACAGCACAGATACGCAGTATTTT
TRBJ2-5,TRBV5-1,-,-,CASTQGNYKETQYF,TGCGCCAGCACCCAGGGGAATTATAAAGAGACCCAGTACTTC
TRBJ1-1,TRBV6-5,-,-,CASSYPGQSYTEAFF,TGTGCCAGCAGTTACCCTGGACAGTCCTACACTGAAGCTTTCTTT
TRBJ1-1,TRBV5-1,-,TRBD1,CASSLGQGVGGTEAFF,TGCGCCAGCAGCTTGGGCCAGGGGGTCGGGGGTACTGAAGCTTTCTTT
TRBJ2-5,TRBV18,-,-,CASSQIAGTHETQYF,TGTGCCAGCTCACAAATCGCCGGGACACATGAGACCCAGTACTTC
TRBJ1-2,TRBV28,-,-,CASSSAHPPYGYTF,TGTGCCAGCAGTTCGGCGCACCCGCCATATGGCTACACCTTC
TRBJ2-3,TRBV23-1,-,TRBD1,CASTLNGQGTDTQYF,TGCGCCAGCACCCTAAACGGACAGGGCACAGATACGCAGTATTTT
TRBJ1-1,TRBV5-1,-,-,CASSLAGDTEAFF,TGCGCCAGCAGCTTGGCAGGGGACACTGAAGCTTTCTTT
TRBJ2-1,TRBV7-3,-,-,CASSLDGRVQAREQFF,TGTGCCAGCAGCTTAGACGGCCGGGTACAGGCCCGTGAGCAGTTCTTC
TRBJ1-2,TRBV28,-,TRBD1,CASSSRQGHGYTF,TGTGCCAGCAGCTCAAGACAGGGCCATGGCTACACCTTC